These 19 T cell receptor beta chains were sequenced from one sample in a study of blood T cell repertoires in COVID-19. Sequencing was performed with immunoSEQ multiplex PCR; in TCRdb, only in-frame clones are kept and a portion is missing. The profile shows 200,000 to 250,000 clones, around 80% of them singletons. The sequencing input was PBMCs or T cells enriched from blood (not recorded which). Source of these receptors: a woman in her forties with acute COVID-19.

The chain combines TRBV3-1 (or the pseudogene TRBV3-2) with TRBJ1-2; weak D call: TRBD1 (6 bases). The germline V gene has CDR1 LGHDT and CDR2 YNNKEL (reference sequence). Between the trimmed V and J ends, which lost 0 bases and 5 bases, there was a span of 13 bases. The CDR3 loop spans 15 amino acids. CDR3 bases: TGTGCCAGCAGCCAAGATTCCGGGGGGCGGTATGGCTACACCTTC. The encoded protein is CASSQDSGGRYGYTF.

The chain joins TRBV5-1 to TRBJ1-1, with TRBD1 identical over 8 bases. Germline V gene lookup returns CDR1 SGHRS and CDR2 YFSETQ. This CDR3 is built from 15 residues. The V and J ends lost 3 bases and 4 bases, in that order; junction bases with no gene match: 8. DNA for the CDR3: TGCGCCAGCAGCTCCTTACAGGGGGAGGGCACTGAAGCTTTCTTT. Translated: CASSSLQGEGTEAFF.

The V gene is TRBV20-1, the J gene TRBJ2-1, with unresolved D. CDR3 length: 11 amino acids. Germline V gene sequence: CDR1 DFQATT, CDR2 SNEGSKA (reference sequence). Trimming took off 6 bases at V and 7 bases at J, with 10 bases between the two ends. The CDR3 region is CSANFGNEQFF. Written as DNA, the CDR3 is TGCAGTGCCAATTTCGGGAATGAGCAGTTCTTC.

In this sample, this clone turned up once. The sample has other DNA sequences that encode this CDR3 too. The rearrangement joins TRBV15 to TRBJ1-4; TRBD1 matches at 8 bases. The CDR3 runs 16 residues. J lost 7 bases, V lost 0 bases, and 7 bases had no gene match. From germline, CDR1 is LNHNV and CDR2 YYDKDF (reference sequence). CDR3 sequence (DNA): TGTGCCACCAGCAGAGATCCCCGGACAGGGAGTGAAAAACTGTTTTTT. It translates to CATSRDPRTGSEKLFF.

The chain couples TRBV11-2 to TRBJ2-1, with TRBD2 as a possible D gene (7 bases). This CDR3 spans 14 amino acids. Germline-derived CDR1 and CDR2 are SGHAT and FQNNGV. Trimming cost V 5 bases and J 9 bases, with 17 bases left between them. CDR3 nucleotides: TGTGCCAGCAGCCCATGGGGGGGGCGCACTGAGCAGTTCTTC. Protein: CASSPWGGRTEQFF.

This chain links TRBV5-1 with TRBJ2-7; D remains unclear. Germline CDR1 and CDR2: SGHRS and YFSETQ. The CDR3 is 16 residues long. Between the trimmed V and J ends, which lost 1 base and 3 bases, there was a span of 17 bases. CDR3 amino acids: CASSLTPSSAGYEQYF. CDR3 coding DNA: TGCGCCAGCAGCTTGACCCCCTCGTCGGCAGGCTACGAGCAGTACTTC.

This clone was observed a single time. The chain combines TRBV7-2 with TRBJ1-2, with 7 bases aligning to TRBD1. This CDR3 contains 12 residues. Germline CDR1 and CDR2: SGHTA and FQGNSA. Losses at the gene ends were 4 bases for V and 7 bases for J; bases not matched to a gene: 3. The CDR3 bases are TGTGCCAGCAGCTACAGGGGCGGTGGCTACACCTTC. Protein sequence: CASSYRGGGYTF.

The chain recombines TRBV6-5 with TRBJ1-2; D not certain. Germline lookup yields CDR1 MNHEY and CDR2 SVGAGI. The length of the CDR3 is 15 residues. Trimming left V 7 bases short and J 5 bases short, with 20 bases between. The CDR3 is CASTHTEGGGYGYTF. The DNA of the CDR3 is TGTGCCAGCACCCATACCGAGGGAGGTGGATATGGCTACACCTTC.

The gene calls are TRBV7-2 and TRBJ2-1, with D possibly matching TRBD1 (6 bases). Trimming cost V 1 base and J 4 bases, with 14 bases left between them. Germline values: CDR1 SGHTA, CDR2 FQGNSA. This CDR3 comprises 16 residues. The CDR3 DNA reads TGTGCCAGCAGCTTAGGACCGGGCAGGGGATACAATGAGCAGTTCTTC. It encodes CASSLGPGRGYNEQFF.

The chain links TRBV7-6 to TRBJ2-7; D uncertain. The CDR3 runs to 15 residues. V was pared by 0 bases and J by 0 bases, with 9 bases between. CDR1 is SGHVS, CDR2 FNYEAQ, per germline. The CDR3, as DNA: TGTGCCAGCAGCTTAGCGCCAGGAAGCTCCTACGAGCAGTACTTC. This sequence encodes CASSLAPGSSYEQYF.

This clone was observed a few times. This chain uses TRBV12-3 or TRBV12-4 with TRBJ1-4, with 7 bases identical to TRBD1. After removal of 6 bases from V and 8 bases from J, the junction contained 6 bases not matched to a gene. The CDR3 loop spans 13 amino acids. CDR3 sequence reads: CASSRQGGEKLFF. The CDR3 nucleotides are TGTGCCAGCAGCCGACAGGGCGGGGAAAAACTGTTTTTT.

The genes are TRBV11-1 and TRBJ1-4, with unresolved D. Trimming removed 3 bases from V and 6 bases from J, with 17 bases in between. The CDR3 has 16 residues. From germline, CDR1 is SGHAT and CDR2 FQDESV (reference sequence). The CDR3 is CASSLGRGIQYEKLFF. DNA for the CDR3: TGTGCCAGCAGCTTGGGTCGAGGGATTCAGTATGAAAAACTGTTTTTT.

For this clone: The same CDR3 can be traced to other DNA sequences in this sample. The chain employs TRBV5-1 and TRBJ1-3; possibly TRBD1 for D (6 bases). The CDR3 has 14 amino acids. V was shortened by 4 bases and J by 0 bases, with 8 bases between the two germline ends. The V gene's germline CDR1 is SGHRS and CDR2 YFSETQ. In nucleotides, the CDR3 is TGCGCCAGCAGCGCGGACAGCTCTGGAAACACCATATATTTT. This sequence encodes CASSADSSGNTIYF.

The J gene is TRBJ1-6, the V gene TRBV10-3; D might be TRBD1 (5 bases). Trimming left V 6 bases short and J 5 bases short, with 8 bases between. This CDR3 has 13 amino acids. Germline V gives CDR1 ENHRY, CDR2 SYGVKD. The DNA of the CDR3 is TGTGCCATCAGGACAGCCAATAATTCACCCCTCCACTTT. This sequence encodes CAIRTANNSPLHF.

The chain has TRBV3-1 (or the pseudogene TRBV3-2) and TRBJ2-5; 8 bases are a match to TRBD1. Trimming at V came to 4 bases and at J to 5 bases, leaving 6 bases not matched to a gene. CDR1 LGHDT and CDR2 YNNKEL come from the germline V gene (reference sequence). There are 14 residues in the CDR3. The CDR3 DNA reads TGTGCCAGCAGCCCAATCGACAGGGGTGAGACCCAGTACTTC. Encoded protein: CASSPIDRGETQYF.

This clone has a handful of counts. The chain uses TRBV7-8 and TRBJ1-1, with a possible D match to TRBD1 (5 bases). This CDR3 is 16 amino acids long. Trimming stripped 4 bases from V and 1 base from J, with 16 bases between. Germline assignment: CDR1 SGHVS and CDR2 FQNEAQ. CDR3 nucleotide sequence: TGTGCCAGCAGCTCGCTATCGACAGTGACGAACACTGAAGCTTTCTTT. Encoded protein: CASSSLSTVTNTEAFF.

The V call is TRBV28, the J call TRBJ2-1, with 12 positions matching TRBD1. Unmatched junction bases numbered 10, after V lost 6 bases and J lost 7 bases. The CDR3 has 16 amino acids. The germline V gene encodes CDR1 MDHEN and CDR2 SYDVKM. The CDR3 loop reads CASSPWGQGAGNEQFF. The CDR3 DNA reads TGTGCCAGCAGCCCCTGGGGACAGGGGGCTGGTAATGAGCAGTTCTTC. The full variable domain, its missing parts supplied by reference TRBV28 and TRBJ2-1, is DVKVTQSSRYLVKRTGEKVFLECVQDMDHENMFWYRQDPGLGLRLIYFSYDVKMKEKGDIPEGYSVSREKKERFSLILESASTNQTSMYLCASSPWGQGAGNEQFFGPGTRLTVL.

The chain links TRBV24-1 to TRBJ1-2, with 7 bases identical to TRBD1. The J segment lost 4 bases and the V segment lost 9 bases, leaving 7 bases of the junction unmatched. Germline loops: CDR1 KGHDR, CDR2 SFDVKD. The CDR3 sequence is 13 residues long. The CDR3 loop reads CATGRPGGYGYTF. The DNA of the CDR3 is TGTGCCACCGGTCGGCCAGGGGGCTATGGCTACACCTTC.

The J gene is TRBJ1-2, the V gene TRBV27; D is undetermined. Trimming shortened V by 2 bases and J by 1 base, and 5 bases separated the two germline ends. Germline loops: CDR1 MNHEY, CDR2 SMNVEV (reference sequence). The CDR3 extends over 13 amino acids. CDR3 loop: CASSLTSNYGYTF. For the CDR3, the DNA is TGTGCCAGCAGTTTAACCAGTAACTATGGCTACACCTTC.